This T cell receptor (beta chain) appears in the sequencing data of a study of identical twins. The study's findings and limits: Twin-shared out-of-frame alpha sequences showed excess low generation probability. Weaker excess twin sharing was observed in beta out-of-frame sequences.

Notes on this clonotype: The antigen is unknown.

With template switching, a universal primer site was added, and the cDNA carried unique molecular identifiers. One entry per CDR3 protein results from TCRdb running MiXCR on the 5' RACE reads. The profile shows 300,000 to 400,000 distinct CDR3 sequences, 10% to 15% of them singletons. These same records also appear under a second study, on yellow fever vaccine responses in identical twins.

Material: CD8+ T cells sorted from blood. The origin of this receptor is a woman aged 18-29 years in good health.

The CDR3 loop is CASSPDGGRTHEQYF. CDR3 coding DNA: TGTGCCAGCAGCCCCGATGGGGGGCGCACCCACGAGCAGTACTTC. The chain carries TRBV7-3 and TRBJ2-7, with D possibly being TRBD1 or TRBD2 (6 bases each). V was trimmed by 5 bases and J by 5 bases, leaving 19 bases between them. The V gene's germline CDR1 is SGHTA and CDR2 FQGTGA. This CDR3 contains 15 residues.